These 26 T cell receptor beta chains share one sample of origin, sequenced in a study of CD4 T cells in relation to SARS-CoV-2 and coronaviruses. The unexposed donors gave CD4+ T cells in about 2010-2019, prior to COVID-19. The data were produced by immunoSEQ multiplex PCR, yet TCRdb's version contains in-frame clones alone and is incomplete. The data contain about 64,000 clones, about 94% of them singletons. The sample taken for sequencing was naive CD4+ T cells from PBMCs. As for subset: naive CD4+ T cells isolated by negative enrichment. The receptor set was obtained from a human donor in good health.

This sequence joins TRBV18 and TRBJ1-2; D is uncertain. Germline V gene data show CDR1 as KGHSH and CDR2 as LQKENI. The CDR3 is 13 amino acids. V shed 5 bases and J shed 1 base, with 8 bases lying between them. The CDR3 region is CASSVAVNYGYTF. The CDR3 DNA reads as TGTGCCAGCTCAGTCGCGGTTAACTATGGCTACACCTTC.

The chain recombines TRBV19 with TRBJ1-2; D not certain. Looked up from germline, CDR1 is LNHDA and CDR2 is SQIVND (reference sequence). The CDR3 covers 15 residues. With 3 bases removed from V and 6 bases from J, the gap between germline ends came to 17 bases. CDR3 protein: CASSIAPVPLDGYTF. The DNA for the CDR3 is TGTGCCAGTAGTATTGCGCCGGTCCCCCTGGATGGCTACACCTTC.

V gene TRBV9 combines with J gene TRBJ2-1, with 12 bases matching TRBD1. Germline assignment: CDR1 SGDLS and CDR2 YYNGEE. The V and J ends lost 4 bases and 7 bases, in that order; junction bases with no gene match: 9. The CDR3 has 16 residues. CDR3 residues: CASSITGQGAANEQFF. The CDR3 DNA is TGTGCCAGCAGCATTACGGGACAGGGGGCGGCAAATGAGCAGTTCTTC.

The chain links TRBV21-1 to TRBJ2-5. TRBV21-1 is recorded as a pseudogene. This CDR3 has 16 residues. CDR3: CASATYPADLSETQYF. The CDR3 DNA reads as TGTGCCAGCGCCACCTATCCGGCTGACCTCTCGGAGACCCAGTACTTC.

The chain has TRBV9 and TRBJ1-2; 10 positions match TRBD1. CDR1 is SGDLS and CDR2 is YYNGEE in the germline V gene. With 3 bases clipped from V and 4 bases from J, the junction kept 3 bases outside the gene matches. CDR3 length: 14 amino acids. In DNA, the CDR3 is TGTGCCAGCAGCGGGGACAGGGGACGCTATGGCTACACCTTC. This sequence encodes CASSGDRGRYGYTF.

This clone appeared a few times. The chain combines TRBV6-5 with TRBJ1-5, with 7 bases identical to TRBD1. The CDR3 covers 15 residues. Germline CDR1 MNHEY, CDR2 SVGAGI. Trimming cost V 6 bases and J 5 bases; bases outside gene matches: 10. CDR3 nucleotides: TGTGCCAGCAGGGTGAGTGACAGGGCCCATCAGCCCCAGCATTTT. It is translated as CASRVSDRAHQPQHF.

The chain employs TRBV15 and TRBJ1-1, with TRBD1 identical over 9 bases. The germline V gene has CDR1 LNHNV and CDR2 YYDKDF (reference sequence). The CDR3 loop spans 13 amino acids. Germline trimming cut 2 bases from V and 11 bases from J; bases unmatched to any gene: 6. CDR3 DNA sequence: TGTGCCACCAGCAGATTACAACAGGGGGCCGCTTTCTTT. Its protein is CATSRLQQGAAFF.

To note about this clone: This sample also contains other DNA sequences that code for the same CDR3. This rearrangement joins TRBV7-9 to TRBJ2-5; possible D gene TRBD1, 5 bases. V lost 4 bases and J 1 base, leaving 10 bases between the germline ends. This CDR3 comprises 14 residues. Germline assignment: CDR1 SEHNR and CDR2 FQNEAQ (reference sequence). The CDR3: CASSSWTLQETQYF. In DNA, the CDR3 is TGTGCCAGCAGCTCCTGGACACTCCAAGAGACCCAGTACTTC.

The chain has TRBV11-2 and TRBJ2-1; 7 bases map to TRBD2. This CDR3 contains 16 residues. Germline CDR1 reads SGHAT; CDR2 reads FQNNGV. The J segment lost 3 bases and the V segment lost 4 bases, leaving 9 bases of the junction unmatched. The CDR3 loop reads CASSSFSTSSYNEQFF. The CDR3 DNA follows: TGTGCCAGCAGCTCCTTTTCGACTAGCAGCTACAATGAGCAGTTCTTC.

This sequence joins TRBV18 and TRBJ2-3, with D maybe TRBD1 (5 bases). Germline CDR1 reads KGHSH; CDR2 reads LQKENI. CDR3 length: 15 residues. The ends were cut back, 5 bases at V and 1 base at J, with 13 bases in the middle. The CDR3 loop is CASSDRVFGTDTQYF. DNA of the CDR3: TGTGCCAGCTCAGACAGAGTATTCGGCACAGATACGCAGTATTTT.

V usage is TRBV13 and J usage is TRBJ2-7, with TRBD2 matching 13 bases. The CDR3 is 16 amino acids. The V segment lost 4 bases and the J segment 3 bases; nucleotides outside the gene matches: 6. CDR1 and CDR2 (germline): PRHDT, FYEKMQ (reference sequence). CDR3 region: CASSSTRLAGGYEQYF. In DNA, the CDR3 is TGTGCCAGCAGCTCGACGCGACTAGCGGGAGGCTACGAGCAGTACTTC.

This clone was seen a single time. V gene TRBV3-1 (or the pseudogene TRBV3-2) combines with J gene TRBJ1-1; D uncertain. Germline-derived CDR1 and CDR2 are LGHDT and YNNKEL (reference sequence). Trimming cost V 1 base and J 8 bases, with 11 bases left between them. This CDR3 has 13 residues. The chain's CDR3 is CASSQGGGEEAFF. As DNA, the CDR3 is TGTGCCAGCAGCCAAGGGGGAGGAGAGGAAGCTTTCTTT.

This rearrangement joins TRBV5-4 to TRBJ2-5; D call uncertain. Germline CDR1 is SGHNT and CDR2 is YYREEE (reference sequence). V gave up 7 bases and J gave up 3 bases, with 7 bases separating them. The CDR3 runs to 11 residues. The CDR3 sequence is CASLGEETQYF. CDR3 sequence (DNA): TGTGCCAGCCTTGGGGAAGAGACCCAGTACTTC.

The J gene is TRBJ2-1, the V gene TRBV7-2, with TRBD2 matching 10 bases. The V and J ends lost 5 bases and 7 bases, in that order; junction bases with no gene match: 8. This CDR3 contains 15 residues. Germline V lookup: CDR1 SGHTA, CDR2 FQGNSA. The DNA for the CDR3 is TGTGCCAGCAGCCTACTAGCGGGAAACGGTAATGAGCAGTTCTTC. Residues: CASSLLAGNGNEQFF.

V usage is TRBV27 and J usage is TRBJ2-7; D ambiguous. The CDR3 is 14 residues long. V was shortened by 8 bases and J by 4 bases, with 18 bases between the two germline ends. The V gene's germline CDR1 is MNHEY and CDR2 SMNVEV (reference sequence). CDR3 nucleotide sequence: TGTGCCAGCCGCCGCCGGCAGGAGTCATACGAGCAGTACTTC. It specifies CASRRRQESYEQYF.

CDR3 amino acids: CASSLGGSGNTIYF. The CDR3 coding sequence is TGTGCCAGCAGTCTCGGGGGCTCTGGAAACACCATATATTTT. The J gene is TRBJ1-3, the V gene TRBV6-2 or TRBV6-3; D is possibly TRBD1 (5 bases). V lost 5 bases and J lost 0, with 8 bases in between. The germline V gene has CDR1 MNHEY and CDR2 SVGEGT. The CDR3 contains 14 residues.

The chain joins TRBV5-6 to TRBJ2-3; tentative D call: TRBD2 (5 bases). The CDR3 runs to 12 residues. Germline V gene lookup returns CDR1 SGHDT and CDR2 YYEEEE. Trimming removed 4 bases at V and 5 bases at J, with 8 bases between. In DNA form, the CDR3 reads TGTGCCAGCAGCCACCGGGGAGATACGCAGTATTTT. This gives the protein CASSHRGDTQYF.

This chain's CDR3 is CASSPPGYTQYF. The CDR3, as DNA: TGTGCCAGCAGCCCTCCGGGGTATACGCAGTATTTT. The chain recombines TRBV28 with TRBJ2-3; D may be TRBD2 (5 bases). The CDR3 has 12 residues. Germline values: CDR1 MDHEN, CDR2 SYDVKM. Trimming left V 6 bases short and J 7 bases short, with 11 bases between.

The CDR3 DNA reads TGTGCCAGAAACCGTAACCACGGGGCAGATACGCAGTATTTT. It yields the protein CARNRNHGADTQYF. The chain joins TRBV2 to TRBJ2-3, with D possibly being TRBD2 (5 bases). The CDR3 sequence is 14 residues long. Trimming removed 9 bases from V and 4 bases from J, with 17 bases in between. Germline CDR1 reads SNHLY; CDR2 reads FYNNEI. The entire variable domain, with the rest obtained from reference TRBV2 and TRBJ2-3, is as follows: EPEVTQTPSHQVTQMGQEVILRCVPISNHLYFYWYRQILGQKVEFLVSFYNNEISEKSEIFDDQFSVERPDGSNFTLKIRSTKLEDSAMYFCARNRNHGADTQYFGPGTRLTVL.

The V call is TRBV7-2, the J call TRBJ2-4; 15 bases agree with TRBD2. The trim removed 7 bases at V and 5 bases at J, leaving 6 bases unmatched. The CDR3 extends over 16 amino acids. The germline V gene has CDR1 SGHTA and CDR2 FQGNSA. In nucleotides, the CDR3 is TGTGCCAGCAATGGACTAGCGGGAGGGTTGGAAAACATTCAGTACTTC. Translating it yields CASNGLAGGLENIQYF.

In DNA form, the CDR3 reads TGTGCCTGGAGTGTACAGGGGGGCTCCTACGAGCAGTACTTC. It specifies CAWSVQGGSYEQYF. V is TRBV30 and J is TRBJ2-7, with 8 bases aligning to TRBD1. The CDR3 is 14 residues long. V lost 0 bases, J lost 0 bases, and 1 base stayed unmatched. Per the germline V gene, CDR1 is GTSNPN and CDR2 is SVGIG (reference sequence).

The chain uses TRBV5-1 and TRBJ2-1; TRBD2 agrees at 10 bases. After removal of 1 base from V and 9 bases from J, the junction contained 7 bases not matched to a gene. The germline CDR1 and CDR2 sequences are SGHRS and YFSETQ. The CDR3 length is 15 residues. CDR3 coding DNA: TGCGCCAGCAGCTTGTGGGCTAGCGGGAGTGGTGAGCAGTTCTTC. Translated: CASSLWASGSGEQFF.

The rearrangement uses TRBV21-1 and TRBJ2-7; the table's D gene call, TRBD2, was not cross checked with the DNA. TRBV21-1 is described as a pseudogene. CDR3 length: 14 amino acids. The CDR3 DNA reads TGTGCCACTACAGCACGGGAGCGGATCTACGAGCAGTACTTC. This gives the protein CATTARERIYEQYF.

About this clone: Other DNA sequences in this specimen translate into the identical CDR3. The V and J genes are TRBV11-3 and TRBJ2-1; 11 bases align to TRBD2. V shed 2 bases, J shed 6 bases, and the junction held 3 bases outside the gene matches. The CDR3 is made up of 15 amino acids. CDR1 and CDR2 (germline): SGHNT, YENEEA. The CDR3 nucleotides are TGTGCCAGCAGCTTAACACTAGCGGGGGCCAATGAGCAGTTCTTC. Protein sequence: CASSLTLAGANEQFF.

The rearrangement uses TRBV7-3 and TRBJ2-3, with D perhaps matching TRBD2 (5 bases). CDR1 SGHTA and CDR2 FQGTGA come from the germline V gene. The CDR3 sequence is 17 residues long. Trimming removed 0 bases at V and 1 base at J, with 14 bases between. The CDR3 loop is CASSLTFRESGTDTQYF. The CDR3 DNA is TGTGCCAGCAGCTTAACGTTTAGGGAGTCTGGCACAGATACGCAGTATTTT.

The V call is TRBV9, the J call TRBJ2-7, with TRBD2 matching 8 bases. Germline V CDR1 and CDR2: SGDLS, YYNGEE. V was clipped by 0 bases and J by 9 bases; unmatched bases: 5. This CDR3 has 13 residues. CDR3 bases: TGTGCCAGCAGCGTAGTACCGGGAGGGCGGCAGTACTTC. It is translated as CASSVVPGGRQYF.